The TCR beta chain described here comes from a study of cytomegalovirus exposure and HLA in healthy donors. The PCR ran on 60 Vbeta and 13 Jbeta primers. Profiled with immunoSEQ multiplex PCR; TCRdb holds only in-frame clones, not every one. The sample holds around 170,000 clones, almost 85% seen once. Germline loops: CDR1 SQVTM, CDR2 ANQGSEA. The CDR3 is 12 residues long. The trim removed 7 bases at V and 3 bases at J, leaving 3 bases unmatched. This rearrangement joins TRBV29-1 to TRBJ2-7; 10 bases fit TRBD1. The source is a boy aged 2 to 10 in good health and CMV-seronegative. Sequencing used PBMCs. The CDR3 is CSGGDRGYEQYF. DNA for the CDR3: TGCAGCGGCGGGGACAGGGGCTACGAGCAGTACTTC.